Sequencing of this TCR beta chain was carried out in a study of T cell responses to AZD1222 COVID-19 vaccine. Study conclusions and caveats: Among those given AZD1222, only five to seven were seropositive at baseline. Donors, mostly white British, included more females; clonal diversity was possibly underestimated.

The data were produced by immunoSEQ multiplex PCR, yet TCRdb's version contains in-frame clones alone and is incomplete. The data contain 85,000 to 130,000 clones, roughly nine tenths of them singletons. Turning to this clone: Its matching antigen is unknown.

This sample comprised peripheral blood, obtained on day 0 of AZD1222 vaccination. This sequence originates from an adult in good health.

CDR3 in amino acids: CASSLNRVAGEKLFF. CDR3 coding DNA: TGTGCCAGCAGTTTAAATCGTGTGGCAGGCGAAAAACTGTTTTTT. This sequence joins TRBV27 and TRBJ1-4; no clear D. The germline V and J ends were trimmed by 2 bases and 8 bases, with 15 bases remaining between them. CDR1 is MNHEY, CDR2 SMNVEV, per germline (reference sequence). The CDR3 loop spans 15 amino acids.